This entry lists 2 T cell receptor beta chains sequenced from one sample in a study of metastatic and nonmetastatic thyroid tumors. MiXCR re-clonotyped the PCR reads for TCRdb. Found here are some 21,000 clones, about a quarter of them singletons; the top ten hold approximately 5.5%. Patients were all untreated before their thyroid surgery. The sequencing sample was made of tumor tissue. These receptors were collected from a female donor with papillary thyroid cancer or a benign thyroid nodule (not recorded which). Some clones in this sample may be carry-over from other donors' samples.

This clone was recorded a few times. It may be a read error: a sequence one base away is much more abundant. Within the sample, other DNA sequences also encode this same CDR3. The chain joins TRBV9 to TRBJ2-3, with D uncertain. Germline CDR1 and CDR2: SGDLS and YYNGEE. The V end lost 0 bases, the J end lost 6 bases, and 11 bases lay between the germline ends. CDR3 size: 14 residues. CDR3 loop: CASSVAGTEDTQYF. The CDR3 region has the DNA TGTGCCAGCAGCGTAGCTGGTACAGAGGATACGCAGTATTTT.

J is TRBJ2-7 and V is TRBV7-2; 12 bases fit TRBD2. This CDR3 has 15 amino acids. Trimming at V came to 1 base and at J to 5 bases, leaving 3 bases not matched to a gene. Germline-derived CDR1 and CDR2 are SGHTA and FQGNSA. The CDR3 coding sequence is TGTGCCAGCAGCTTAGGGACTAGCGGGGATCACGAGCAGTACTTC. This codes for CASSLGTSGDHEQYF.